This T cell receptor (beta chain) originates from a study of molecular identifiers for immune sequencing clone quantification. Points from the study as a whole: Among about a million naive cells, spiked Jurkat TCR RNA from a single cell was reportedly detectable. Highly expanded clone sizes could be underestimated through barcode sharing by identical TCR molecules.

Sorting defined naive CD8 T cells as CD8+CD4-CCR7+CD45RA+. TCRdb itself ran the PCR reads through MiXCR, one entry per CDR3 protein. The sample consists of over 600,000 distinct CDR3 sequences, nearly 20% of them appearing once. This clonotype was seen many times. Its antigen is undetermined. The V gene lost 0 bases and the J gene lost 6 bases, with 15 bases spanning the gap. This CDR3 is built from 14 residues. Germline-derived CDR1 and CDR2 are DFQATT and SNEGSKA (reference sequence). The TCR was taken from a human donor in good health. Some libraries in this study had Jurkat cell RNA spiked in. The sequenced material came from naive CD8+ T cells from blood, with Jurkat cell RNA spiked in. Subset in this sample: FACS-sorted CD8+CD4-CCR7+CD45RA+ naive T cells. This rearrangement joins TRBV20-1 to TRBJ2-7; TRBD2 is a possible D gene (6 bases). The CDR3 loop reads CSARDRETPREQYF. The DNA of the CDR3 is TGCAGTGCTAGAGATCGGGAGACACCTCGCGAGCAGTACTTC.